Below are 14 T cell receptor beta chains sequenced from a single sample in a study of memory CD4+ T cells and cytomegalovirus serostatus. Single viable CD3+CD4+CD8-CD45RO+ cells were sorted as the memory CD4+ T cells. Produced via immunoSEQ multiplex PCR; TCRdb's table is partial and in-frame only. The repertoire holds some 80,000 clones, with 75% to 90% as singletons. The specimen was memory CD4+ T cells from blood. These receptors all stem from an adult in good health and CMV-seronegative.

The genes are TRBV7-9 and TRBJ1-2; D remains ambiguous. Germline V gene sequence: CDR1 SEHNR, CDR2 FQNEAQ (reference sequence). The CDR3 has 14 amino acids. Deletions cut 1 base from V and 6 bases from J, with 12 bases between. This chain's CDR3 is CASSLGGGRDGYTF. CDR3 nucleotides: TGTGCCAGCAGCTTAGGGGGAGGCCGGGATGGCTACACCTTC.

Note on this clone: At one of its ends the junction is not consistent with the germline gene, which may arise from a read error. The CDR3 loop is CASSLVEGAGYEQFF. CDR3 coding DNA: TGTGCTAGCAGCTTAGTGGAGGGGGCTGGCTATGAGCAGTTCTTC. This rearrangement joins TRBV7-7 to TRBJ2-1, with D possibly TRBD1 on 7 matching bases. Germline lookup yields CDR1 SSHAT and CDR2 FNYEAQ (reference sequence). The length of the CDR3 is 15 residues.

The V and J genes are TRBV7-8 and TRBJ1-6; 9 bases match TRBD1. CDR1 SGHVS and CDR2 FQNEAQ come from the germline V gene. The V segment lost 1 base and the J segment 9 bases; nucleotides outside the gene matches: 4. CDR3 size: 15 residues. The CDR3 coding sequence is TGTGCCAGCAGCTTAGTGGGACAGGGTAGTTCACCCCTCCACTTT. Its protein is CASSLVGQGSSPLHF.

This sequence joins TRBV7-2 and TRBJ1-2; D is unresolved. The CDR3 is 12 residues long. V was trimmed by 0 bases and J by 7 bases, leaving 6 bases between them. Germline lookup yields CDR1 SGHTA and CDR2 FQGNSA. This chain's CDR3 is CASSLAMGGYTF. The CDR3, as DNA: TGTGCCAGCAGCTTAGCCATGGGTGGCTACACCTTC.

V gene TRBV18 combines with J gene TRBJ1-4; D is ambiguous. The germline V gene has CDR1 KGHSH and CDR2 LQKENI. The ends were cut back, 1 base at V and 8 bases at J, with 8 bases in the middle. The CDR3 is made up of 13 amino acids. The CDR3 DNA reads TGTGCCAGCTCACCACGGGAAGAGGAAAAACTGTTTTTT. Amino acid sequence: CASSPREEEKLFF.

This chain joins TRBV18 and TRBJ2-2; TRBD1 aligns across 9 bases. Germline assignment: CDR1 KGHSH and CDR2 LQKENI. The CDR3 extends over 16 amino acids. With V trimmed by 2 bases and J by 4 bases, 5 bases remained unmatched. CDR3 in DNA: TGTGCCAGCTCACCAATGGACAGGGGAGGCACCGGGGAGCTGTTTTTT. The encoded protein is CASSPMDRGGTGELFF. The complete variable domain, with remaining parts taken from reference TRBV18 and TRBJ2-2, reads NAGVMQNPRHLVRRRGQEARLRCSPMKGHSHVYWYRQLPEEGLKFMVYLQKENIIDESGMPKERFSAEFPKEGPSILRIQQVVRGDSAAYFCASSPMDRGGTGELFFGEGSRLTVL.

The chain joins TRBV10-3 to TRBJ2-6; 9 bases are shared with TRBD1. V gave up 5 bases and J gave up 1 base; unmatched junction bases: 6. This CDR3 region has 17 residues. CDR1 is ENHRY, CDR2 SYGVKD, per germline. CDR3 protein: CAISLQGAQSGANVLTF. The CDR3 DNA reads as TGTGCCATCAGTCTACAGGGGGCGCAGTCTGGGGCCAACGTCCTGACTTTC.

This clone has a handful of counts. This rearrangement joins TRBV2 to TRBJ1-6, with D uncertain. The CDR3 spans 16 residues. Trimming pared 6 bases from V and 3 bases from J, leaving 15 bases between. Germline CDR1 reads SNHLY; CDR2 reads FYNNEI. This CDR3 reads CASRDRGRDYNSPLHF. CDR3 DNA sequence: TGTGCCAGCAGGGACCGAGGACGGGACTATAATTCACCCCTCCACTTT.

The V gene is TRBV28, the J gene TRBJ2-5, with D perhaps TRBD2 (5 bases). V lost 4 bases, J lost 1 base, and 10 bases lay in between. The CDR3 runs to 14 residues. Per the germline V gene, CDR1 is MDHEN and CDR2 is SYDVKM. This CDR3 is CASSSTDFQETQYF. The CDR3 DNA is TGTGCCAGCAGTTCGACGGACTTCCAAGAGACCCAGTACTTC. Based on the CDR3 plus reference TRBV28 and TRBJ2-5, the full variable domain is DVKVTQSSRYLVKRTGEKVFLECVQDMDHENMFWYRQDPGLGLRLIYFSYDVKMKEKGDIPEGYSVSREKKERFSLILESASTNQTSMYLCASSSTDFQETQYFGPGTRLLVL.

V usage is TRBV28 and J usage is TRBJ1-6; D not resolved. The length of the CDR3 is 14 residues. Germline assignment: CDR1 MDHEN and CDR2 SYDVKM. V shed 5 bases and J shed 4 bases, with 9 bases lying between them. CDR3 region: CASSPPGYNSPLHF. As DNA, the CDR3 is TGTGCCAGCAGTCCGCCGGGGTATAATTCACCCCTCCACTTT.

The rearrangement links TRBV7-3 to TRBJ1-6; D not certain. The CDR3 loop spans 14 amino acids. Trimming took 4 bases from V and 7 from J, leaving 11 bases between them. Germline V gene lookup returns CDR1 SGHTA and CDR2 FQGTGA. CDR3 protein: CASSSGPTNSPLHF. The DNA of the CDR3 is TGTGCCAGCAGCTCCGGGCCCACCAATTCACCCCTCCACTTT.

The chain couples TRBV28 to TRBJ1-2, with D perhaps matching TRBD1 (5 bases). The CDR3 spans 12 residues. Germline V gene sequence: CDR1 MDHEN, CDR2 SYDVKM. V dropped 10 bases and J dropped 2 bases, with 11 bases sitting between them. The CDR3 sequence: CAIPGENYGYTF. CDR3 nucleotides: TGTGCCATCCCGGGGGAAAACTATGGCTACACCTTC.

The CDR3 bases are TGCGCCAGCAGCTTGGGTCCGGGACAAAATCAGCCCCAGCATTTT. Amino acids: CASSLGPGQNQPQHF. The chain couples TRBV5-1 to TRBJ1-5; TRBD1 is a possible D gene (6 bases). Trimming removed 0 bases from V and 4 bases from J, with 11 bases in between. The germline gives CDR1 SGHRS, CDR2 YFSETQ. This CDR3 contains 15 residues.

DNA of the CDR3: TGTGCCTGGAGCCAGGGGGAGGGGGTAGTCTATGGCTACACCTTC. Its protein is CAWSQGEGVVYGYTF. The V call is TRBV30, the J call TRBJ1-2; 7 positions match TRBD1. V shed 3 bases, J shed 4 bases, and the junction held 11 bases outside the gene matches. The CDR3 loop spans 15 amino acids. The V gene's germline CDR1 is GTSNPN and CDR2 SVGIG (reference sequence).